A single sample is the source of the 5 T cell receptor beta chains below, sequenced in a study of Ad26.COV2.S vaccination and SARS-CoV-2 variants. Clones were read by immunoSEQ multiplex PCR, and TCRdb kept only the in-frame ones, dropping some. This table holds around 300,000 clones, 90% found once. Indicated treatment: some 19 received Ad26.COV2.S at low or high dose, single or two shots; about 5 received placebo; per-sample allocation not given. It was on day 63 after the first vaccine or placebo injection that samples were taken. The source was peripheral blood, collected in a trial of Ad26.COV2.S vaccine versus placebo. These receptors all stem from a person between 18 and 65 years old who received the Ad26.COV2.S COVID-19 vaccine or a placebo.

This sequence joins TRBV5-1 and TRBJ2-5; 10 bases align to TRBD2. The trim removed 4 bases at V and 5 bases at J, leaving 8 bases unmatched. Per the germline V gene, CDR1 is SGHRS and CDR2 is YFSETQ. The CDR3 sequence is 15 residues long. CDR3 in amino acids: CASSGEGLALETQYF. Written as DNA, the CDR3 is TGCGCCAGCAGCGGCGAGGGACTAGCGTTGGAGACCCAGTACTTC. Combining the CDR3 with reference TRBV5-1 and TRBJ2-5 gives the whole variable domain KAGVTQTPRYLIKTRGQQVTLSCSPISGHRSVSWYQQTPGQGLQFLFEYFSETQRNKGNFPGRFSGRQFSNSRSEMNVSTLELGDSALYLCASSGEGLALETQYFGPGTRLLVL.

V and J are TRBV19 and TRBJ1-1; TRBD1 aligns across 9 bases. This CDR3 has 15 amino acids. Trimming took 6 bases from V and 4 from J; bases not matched to a gene: 9. Germline assignment: CDR1 LNHDA and CDR2 SQIVND (reference sequence). CDR3 residues: CASRTERDRVTEAFF. The CDR3 DNA reads as TGTGCCAGTAGAACTGAACGGGACAGGGTCACTGAAGCTTTCTTT.

V and J are TRBV28 and TRBJ2-7; D is uncertain. CDR1 and CDR2 (germline): MDHEN, SYDVKM. V was shortened by 5 bases and J by 0 bases, with 8 bases between the two germline ends. CDR3 length equals 13 residues. CDR3 DNA sequence: TGTGCCAGCAGTGGAAAGGTCTCCTACGAGCAGTACGTC. This codes for CASSGKVSYEQYV.

This chain uses TRBV27 with TRBJ1-2; the D gene is possibly TRBD1 (5 bases). Looked up from germline, CDR1 is MNHEY and CDR2 is SMNVEV (reference sequence). The CDR3 covers 13 residues. V lost 5 bases and J lost 8, with 15 bases in between. The CDR3 is CASSPQGLGGYTF. CDR3 in DNA: TGTGCCAGCAGTCCCCAGGGTTTAGGAGGCTACACCTTC.

This chain connects TRBV7-9 to TRBJ2-7, with 7 bases aligning to TRBD2. CDR1 and CDR2 (germline): SEHNR, FQNEAQ (reference sequence). The ends lost 4 bases at V and 2 bases at J; junction bases unmatched: 5. This CDR3 region has 14 residues. The CDR3 reads CASSSASGAYEQYV. The CDR3, as DNA: TGTGCCAGCAGCTCCGCTAGCGGAGCCTACGAGCAGTACGTC.